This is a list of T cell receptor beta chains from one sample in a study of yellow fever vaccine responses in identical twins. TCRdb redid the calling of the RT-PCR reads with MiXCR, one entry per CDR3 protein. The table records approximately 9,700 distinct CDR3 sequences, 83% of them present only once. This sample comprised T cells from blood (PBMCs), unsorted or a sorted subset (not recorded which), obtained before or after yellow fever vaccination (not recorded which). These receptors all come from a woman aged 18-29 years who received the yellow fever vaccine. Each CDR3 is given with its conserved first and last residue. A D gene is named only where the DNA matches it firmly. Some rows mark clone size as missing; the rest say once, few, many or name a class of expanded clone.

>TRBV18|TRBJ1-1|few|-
TGTGCCAGCTCACCGTCCAAACTGCCGAACACTGAAGCTTTCTTT
CASSPSKLPNTEAFF
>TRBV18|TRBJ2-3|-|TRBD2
TGTGCCAGCTCACCGTTAGCGGGAGAGACTGATACGCAGTATTTT
CASSPLAGETDTQYF
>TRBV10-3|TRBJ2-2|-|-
TGTGCCATCAGTGAGTCGGTCAGGAACACCGGGGAGCTGTTTTTT
CAISESVRNTGELFF
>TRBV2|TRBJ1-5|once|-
TGTGCCAGCAGTGAAAAGAGCAATCAGCCCCAGCATTTT
CASSEKSNQPQHF
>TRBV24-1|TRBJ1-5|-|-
TGTGCCACCAGTTCCGGAGAGAGAAGCAATCAGCCCCAGCATTTT
CATSSGERSNQPQHF
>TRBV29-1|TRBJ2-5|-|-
TGCAGCGTTGAGCTGGGCCCTGGCCAAGAGACCCAGTACTTC
CSVELGPGQETQYF
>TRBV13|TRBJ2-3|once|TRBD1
TGTGCCAGCAGGAGGGTCCCCCGTGGGACAGGTCTCACAGATACGCAGTATTTT
CASRRVPRGTGLTDTQYF
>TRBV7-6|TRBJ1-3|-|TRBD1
TGTGCCAGCAGCTTCACACAGGGGGCGCGAGGAAACACCATATATTTT
CASSFTQGARGNTIYF
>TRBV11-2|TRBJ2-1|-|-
TGTGCCAGCAGCTTAGGGAGGTACAATGAGCAGTTCTTC
CASSLGRYNEQFF
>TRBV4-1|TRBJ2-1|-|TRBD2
TGCGCCAGCAGCCAAGAGGGCGGGGGGAACTACAATGAGCAGTTCTTC
CASSQEGGGNYNEQFF
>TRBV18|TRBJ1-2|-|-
TGTGCCAGCTCACCAGGTGGACCTCGTGGGAATAGAAACTATGGCTACACCTTC
CASSPGGPRGNRNYGYTF
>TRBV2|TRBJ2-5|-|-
TGTGCCAGCAGTGCAGGGCAGGAGACCCAGTACTTC
CASSAGQETQYF
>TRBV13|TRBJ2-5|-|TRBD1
TGTGCCAGCGCAGGGACAGGGGTAGAGACCCAGTACTTC
CASAGTGVETQYF
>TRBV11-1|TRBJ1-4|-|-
TGTGCCAGCAGCTTAGTACAGTATGAAAAACTGTTTTTT
CASSLVQYEKLFF
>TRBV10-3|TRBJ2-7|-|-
TGTGCCATCAGTGAGTCCGGGGAGCCTTTCGAGCAGTACTTC
CAISESGEPFEQYF
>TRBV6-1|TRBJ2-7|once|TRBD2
TGTGCCAGCAAAGCAGGTAGTGCGGGAGCCCACTACGAGCAGTACTTC
CASKAGSAGAHYEQYF
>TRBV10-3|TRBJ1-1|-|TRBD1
TGTGCCATCAGTGTGGGACAGGTGAACACTGAAGCTTTCTTT
CAISVGQVNTEAFF
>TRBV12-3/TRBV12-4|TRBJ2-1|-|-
TGTGCCAGCAGTTTTTTAGGAAACAATGAGCAGTTCTTC
CASSFLGNNEQFF
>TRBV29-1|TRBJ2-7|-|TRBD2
TGCAGCGTTTTAAAATTAAGGGCGGGGGGAGCTAACTACGAGCAGTACTTC
CSVLKLRAGGANYEQYF
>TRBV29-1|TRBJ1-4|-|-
TGCAGCGTTTTAGGGACGTCGGCTAATGAAAAACTGTTTTTT
CSVLGTSANEKLFF
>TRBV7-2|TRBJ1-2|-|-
TGTGCCAGCAGCTTAGTTGTCATGGGCGCATATGGCTACACCTTC
CASSLVVMGAYGYTF
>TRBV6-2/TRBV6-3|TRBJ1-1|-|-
TGTGCCAGCAGTTACTTACAGGGACTGACTGAAGCTTTCTTT
CASSYLQGLTEAFF
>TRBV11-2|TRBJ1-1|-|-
TGTGCCAGCAGCTTACCTTTCACAGGGCCCGGGACTGAAGCTTTCTTT
CASSLPFTGPGTEAFF
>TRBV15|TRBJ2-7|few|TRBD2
TGTGCCACCAGCGGCGGGAGGAGCTACGAGCAGTACTTC
CATSGGRSYEQYF
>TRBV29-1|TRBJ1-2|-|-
TGCAGCGTCCCCGTAGCACCCCTTAGCTATGGCTACACCTTC
CSVPVAPLSYGYTF
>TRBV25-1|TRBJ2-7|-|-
TGTGCCAGCATGGTGGGTCCTACAGGCGAGCAGTACTTC
CASMVGPTGEQYF
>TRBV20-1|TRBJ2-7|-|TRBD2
TGCAGTGCTAGGACTAGCGGGAGCCACGAGCAGTACTTC
CSARTSGSHEQYF